Listed below are T cell receptor beta chains from one sample, sequenced in a study of shared clonotypes between healthy human individuals. This table comes from immunoSEQ multiplex PCR, and its TCRdb copy is limited to in-frame clones, with some not included. Of some 300,000 clones in the sample, 70% to 75% were seen once. Sequencing input: memory CD4+ T cells sorted from blood. The source of these receptors is a man aged 30 to 45 in good health. The CDR3 runs from the conserved cysteine through the conserved F or W. Fields, in order: CDR3 length, V gene, D gene, clone size, J gene, CDR3 DNA, CDR3 protein. A D gene is named only where the DNA matches it firmly. Not every row has a clone size; where given, it reads once, few, many or a size class.

cdr3_length: 14
v_call: TRBV5-5
d_call: NA
clone_size: NA
j_call: TRBJ1-2
cdr3_nt: TGTGCCAGCAGCCGGGACGGCATGAACTATGGCTACACCTTC
cdr3_aa: CASSRDGMNYGYTF

cdr3_length: 13
v_call: TRBV6-5
d_call: NA
clone_size: NA
j_call: TRBJ2-7
cdr3_nt: TGTGCCAGCAGTTACCCCGGACCATACGAGCAGTACTTC
cdr3_aa: CASSYPGPYEQYF

cdr3_length: 14
v_call: TRBV19
d_call: NA
clone_size: NA
j_call: TRBJ1-5
cdr3_nt: TGTGCCAGTAGGCTAAACGTACCCGATCAGCCCCAGCATTTT
cdr3_aa: CASRLNVPDQPQHF

cdr3_length: 11
v_call: TRBV28
d_call: NA
clone_size: NA
j_call: TRBJ2-7
cdr3_nt: TGTGCCAGCAGCCTATTCTACGAGCAGTACTTC
cdr3_aa: CASSLFYEQYF

cdr3_length: 13
v_call: TRBV5-4
d_call: NA
clone_size: NA
j_call: TRBJ2-5
cdr3_nt: TGTGCCAGCAGCCCCCTCCCTGGTGAGACCCAGTACTTC
cdr3_aa: CASSPLPGETQYF

cdr3_length: 14
v_call: TRBV29-1
d_call: NA
clone_size: NA
j_call: TRBJ2-3
cdr3_nt: TGCAGCGTTGAAACGGACGGTCACACAGATACGCAGTATTTT
cdr3_aa: CSVETDGHTDTQYF

cdr3_length: 16
v_call: TRBV5-1
d_call: TRBD1
clone_size: NA
j_call: TRBJ2-7
cdr3_nt: TGCGCCAGCAGGCCCGGGGGGACAGGGCCCTCCTACGAGCAGTACTTC
cdr3_aa: CASRPGGTGPSYEQYF

cdr3_length: 15
v_call: TRBV6-1
d_call: NA
clone_size: NA
j_call: TRBJ1-5
cdr3_nt: TGTGCCAGCAGGAGAAACAGGGATAGCAATCAGCCCCAGCATTTT
cdr3_aa: CASRRNRDSNQPQHF

cdr3_length: 14
v_call: TRBV18
d_call: NA
clone_size: NA
j_call: TRBJ2-2
cdr3_nt: TGTGCCAGCTCACCACCGTCCGGGGACGGGGAGCTGTTTTTT
cdr3_aa: CASSPPSGDGELFF

cdr3_length: 14
v_call: TRBV5-4
d_call: NA
clone_size: NA
j_call: TRBJ2-3
cdr3_nt: TGTGCCAGCAGCTGGCAGGAGGGAGCGGATACGCAGTATTTT
cdr3_aa: CASSWQEGADTQYF

cdr3_length: 17
v_call: TRBV19
d_call: NA
clone_size: NA
j_call: TRBJ2-6
cdr3_nt: TGTGCCAGTAGTCCCTGGACAGTTGCTACTGGGGCCAACGTCCTGACTTTC
cdr3_aa: CASSPWTVATGANVLTF

cdr3_length: 17
v_call: TRBV9
d_call: NA
clone_size: NA
j_call: TRBJ2-7
cdr3_nt: TGTGCCAGCAGCAAGGGGGGATCGGACCTAGATCGTTACGAGCAGTACTTC
cdr3_aa: CASSKGGSDLDRYEQYF

cdr3_length: 15
v_call: TRBV5-5
d_call: TRBD2
clone_size: many
j_call: TRBJ2-1
cdr3_nt: TGTGCCAGCAGCTTGGTGCTAGCGGGGTACAATGAGCAGTTCTTC
cdr3_aa: CASSLVLAGYNEQFF

cdr3_length: 13
v_call: TRBV5-4
d_call: NA
clone_size: NA
j_call: TRBJ1-2
cdr3_nt: TGTGCCAGCAGCGTACAGGGAAATTATGGCTACACCTTC
cdr3_aa: CASSVQGNYGYTF

cdr3_length: 16
v_call: TRBV10-3
d_call: TRBD2
clone_size: NA
j_call: TRBJ2-3
cdr3_nt: TGTGCCATCAGGCCCGGGACTAGCCCCTCCACAGATACGCAGTATTTT
cdr3_aa: CAIRPGTSPSTDTQYF

cdr3_length: 14
v_call: TRBV28
d_call: NA
clone_size: NA
j_call: TRBJ1-5
cdr3_nt: TGTGCCAGCAGGGGTACACCCCGGGGTCAGCCCCAGCATTTT
cdr3_aa: CASRGTPRGQPQHF

cdr3_length: 12
v_call: TRBV5-1
d_call: NA
clone_size: NA
j_call: TRBJ2-3
cdr3_nt: TGCTCTAGGGGGGAGGCGGCAGATACGCAGTATTTT
cdr3_aa: CSRGEAADTQYF

cdr3_length: 15
v_call: TRBV11-3
d_call: TRBD1
clone_size: NA
j_call: TRBJ1-1
cdr3_nt: TGTGCCAGCAGCTTAGGGGGACAGGGCGGAACTGAAGCTTTCTTT
cdr3_aa: CASSLGGQGGTEAFF

cdr3_length: 13
v_call: TRBV19
d_call: NA
clone_size: NA
j_call: TRBJ1-1
cdr3_nt: TGTGCCAGTAGTATCTTGGGTGGGATTGAAGCTTTCTTT
cdr3_aa: CASSILGGIEAFF

cdr3_length: 16
v_call: TRBV7-9
d_call: TRBD2
clone_size: NA
j_call: TRBJ2-1
cdr3_nt: TGTGCCAGCAGCCGATCGGGACTAGCGGGCGACCGCGAGCAGTTCTTC
cdr3_aa: CASSRSGLAGDREQFF

cdr3_length: 13
v_call: TRBV28
d_call: NA
clone_size: NA
j_call: TRBJ2-1
cdr3_nt: TGTGCCAGCAGTGGACGGTGGTACAATGAGCAGTTCTTC
cdr3_aa: CASSGRWYNEQFF

cdr3_length: 13
v_call: TRBV2
d_call: TRBD1
clone_size: NA
j_call: TRBJ2-7
cdr3_nt: TGTGCCAGCCATGCAGGGGGCTCCTACGAGCAGTACTTC
cdr3_aa: CASHAGGSYEQYF

cdr3_length: 16
v_call: TRBV10-3
d_call: NA
clone_size: many
j_call: TRBJ2-7
cdr3_nt: TGTGCCATTACCCGTTCACACCTTATTAGCTCCTACGAGCAGTACTTC
cdr3_aa: CAITRSHLISSYEQYF

cdr3_length: 13
v_call: TRBV7-2
d_call: NA
clone_size: few
j_call: TRBJ2-3
cdr3_nt: TGTGCCAGCAGCCCGACCCCTCGGGGAGCGCAGTATTTT
cdr3_aa: CASSPTPRGAQYF

cdr3_length: 11
v_call: TRBV7-2
d_call: NA
clone_size: few
j_call: TRBJ2-7
cdr3_nt: TGTGCCAGCAGCTTACTCTACGAGCAGTACTTC
cdr3_aa: CASSLLYEQYF

cdr3_length: 15
v_call: TRBV28
d_call: TRBD2
clone_size: NA
j_call: TRBJ2-1
cdr3_nt: TGTGCCAGCAGTACGGGGACTAGCGGGAAAAATGAGCAGTTCTTC
cdr3_aa: CASSTGTSGKNEQFF

cdr3_length: 11
v_call: TRBV10-2
d_call: TRBD2
clone_size: NA
j_call: TRBJ2-1
cdr3_nt: TGCGCCAGTCGGCGGGAGTTAGAGCAGTTCTTC
cdr3_aa: CASRRELEQFF

cdr3_length: 16
v_call: TRBV19
d_call: NA
clone_size: NA
j_call: TRBJ2-2
cdr3_nt: TGTGCCAGTAGTTCCAATAGGATACCTAACACCGGGGAGCTGTTTTTT
cdr3_aa: CASSSNRIPNTGELFF

cdr3_length: 14
v_call: TRBV5-1
d_call: NA
clone_size: NA
j_call: TRBJ2-1
cdr3_nt: TGCGCCAGCAGTGAAGGGACTGGCCACAATGAGCAGTTCTTC
cdr3_aa: CASSEGTGHNEQFF

cdr3_length: 14
v_call: TRBV6-5
d_call: NA
clone_size: NA
j_call: TRBJ2-3
cdr3_nt: TGTGCCAGCTCCACCCAGGGGAGAAGGAGTACGCAGTATTTT
cdr3_aa: CASSTQGRRSTQYF

cdr3_length: 14
v_call: TRBV5-4
d_call: NA
clone_size: NA
j_call: TRBJ2-1
cdr3_nt: TGTGCCAGCAGCTTGCCAGGGACCTACAATGAGCAGTTCTTC
cdr3_aa: CASSLPGTYNEQFF

cdr3_length: 15
v_call: TRBV5-6
d_call: TRBD1
clone_size: NA
j_call: TRBJ1-2
cdr3_nt: TGTGCCAGCAGCTTGCTCGGACAGGGACCCCATGGCTACACCTTC
cdr3_aa: CASSLLGQGPHGYTF

cdr3_length: 13
v_call: TRBV6-5
d_call: NA
clone_size: NA
j_call: TRBJ2-3
cdr3_nt: TGTGCCAGCAGTTACAGGGGCACAGATACGCAGTATTTT
cdr3_aa: CASSYRGTDTQYF

cdr3_length: 11
v_call: TRBV7-8
d_call: NA
clone_size: many
j_call: TRBJ1-5
cdr3_nt: TGTGCCAGCGGGCTTGAGGGAGCCCAGCATTTT
cdr3_aa: CASGLEGAQHF

cdr3_length: 10
v_call: TRBV2
d_call: NA
clone_size: NA
j_call: TRBJ2-7
cdr3_nt: TGTGCCAGCAAGGACAACGAGCAGTACTTC
cdr3_aa: CASKDNEQYF

cdr3_length: 15
v_call: TRBV30
d_call: TRBD1
clone_size: few
j_call: TRBJ1-5
cdr3_nt: TGTGCCTGGAGTGTAAGGGACAGGCCCTCGGGGCCCCAGCATTTT
cdr3_aa: CAWSVRDRPSGPQHF

cdr3_length: 14
v_call: TRBV25-1
d_call: NA
clone_size: NA
j_call: TRBJ1-4
cdr3_nt: TGTGCCAGCAGCTCGGGAGGGTCGGGAGAAAAACTGTTTTTT
cdr3_aa: CASSSGGSGEKLFF